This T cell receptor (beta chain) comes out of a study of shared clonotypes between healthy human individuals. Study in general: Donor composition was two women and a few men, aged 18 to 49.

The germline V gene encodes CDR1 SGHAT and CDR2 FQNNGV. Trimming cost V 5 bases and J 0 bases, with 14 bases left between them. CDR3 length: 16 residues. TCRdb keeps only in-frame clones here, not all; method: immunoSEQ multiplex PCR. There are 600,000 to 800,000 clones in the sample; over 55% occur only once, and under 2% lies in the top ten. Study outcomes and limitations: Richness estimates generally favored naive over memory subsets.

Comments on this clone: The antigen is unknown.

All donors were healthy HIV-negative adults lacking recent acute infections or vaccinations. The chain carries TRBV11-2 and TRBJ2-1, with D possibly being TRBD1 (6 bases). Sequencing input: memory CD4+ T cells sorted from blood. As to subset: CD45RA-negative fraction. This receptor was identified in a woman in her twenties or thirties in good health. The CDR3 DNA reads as TGTGCCAGCAGCCTCTCAGGGGAAGCCTCCTACAATGAGCAGTTCTTC. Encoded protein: CASSLSGEASYNEQFF.